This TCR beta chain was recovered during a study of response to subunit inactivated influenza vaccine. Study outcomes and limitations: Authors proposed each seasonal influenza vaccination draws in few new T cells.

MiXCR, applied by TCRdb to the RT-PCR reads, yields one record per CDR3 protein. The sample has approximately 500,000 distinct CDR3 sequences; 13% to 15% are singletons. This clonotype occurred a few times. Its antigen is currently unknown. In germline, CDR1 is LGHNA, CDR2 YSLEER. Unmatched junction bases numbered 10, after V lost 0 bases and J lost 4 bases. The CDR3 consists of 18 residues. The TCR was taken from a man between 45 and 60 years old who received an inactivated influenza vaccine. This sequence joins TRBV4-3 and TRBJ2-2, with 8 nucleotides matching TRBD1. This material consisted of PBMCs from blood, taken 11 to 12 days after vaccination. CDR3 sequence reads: CASSQDWGAGGPTGELFF. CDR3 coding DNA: TGCGCCAGCAGCCAAGATTGGGGAGCAGGGGGCCCCACCGGGGAGCTGTTTTTT.